This record concerns one TCR beta chain sequence. The antigen is not known. Sample time point: blood at routine non-recurrence follow-up after resection. Whole RNA obtained from tumor, nontumor lung or frozen PBMC underwent sequencing without sorting. This specimen comes from a study of spatial heterogeneity in lung cancer. Every TCR cDNA molecule bore its own unique molecular identifier. TCRdb used MiXCR to reprocess the 5' RACE reads, holding one entry per CDR3 protein. The sample lists 42,000 or so distinct CDR3 sequences, more than 9% occurring once. The CDR3 runs to 14 residues. Germline V gene data show CDR1 as DFQATT and CDR2 as SNEGSKA (reference sequence). V was cut by 3 bases and J by 4 bases, with 15 bases left in between. General observations from the study: Resection blood, more than follow-up blood, showed ubiquitous expanded tumor TCRs.

The input for sequencing was PBMCs, taken at follow-up. This TCR derives from a female donor with early-stage non-small cell lung cancer. This rearrangement joins TRBV20-1 to TRBJ2-5, with D possibly matching TRBD2 (7 bases). This chain's CDR3 is CSASNREGSETQYF. CDR3 sequence (DNA): TGCAGTGCTAGTAACAGGGAGGGGTCAGAGACCCAGTACTTC.